A single sample gave rise to the 5 T cell receptor beta chains below, sequenced in a study of graft-versus-host responses after intestinal transplantation. Measured with immunoSEQ multiplex PCR; TCRdb has only the in-frame clones, and not every one. The sample lists under 80,000 clones, 92% occurring once. The source was PBMCs, collected 98 days after intestinal transplantation. These receptors all stem from a human patient who received an intestinal transplant, so some T cells may come from the graft donor.

The chain is built from TRBV5-1 and TRBJ2-7; D not resolved. The V end lost 0 bases, the J end lost 2 bases, and 9 bases lay between the germline ends. Germline CDR1 reads SGHRS; CDR2 reads YFSETQ. This CDR3 spans 14 amino acids. The CDR3: CASSLGRLPYEQYF. CDR3 DNA sequence: TGCGCCAGCAGCTTGGGTCGGTTGCCCTACGAGCAGTACTTC.

This chain uses TRBV5-6 with TRBJ2-7; 9 bases align to TRBD2. The CDR3 spans 17 residues. Germline CDR1 and CDR2: SGHDT and YYEEEE. V trimming: 2 bases; J trimming: 2 bases; junction bases outside the gene matches: 11. The CDR3 spells CASSFRGSGSTPYEQYF. In DNA form, the CDR3 reads TGTGCCAGCAGCTTCCGGGGTAGCGGGAGTACCCCCTACGAGCAGTACTTC.

The rearrangement uses TRBV5-5 and TRBJ2-7, with a tentative D call TRBD2 (5 bases). CDR3 length equals 12 residues. The V end was cut by 1 base, the J end by 4 bases, with 6 bases between. Germline CDR1 is SGHKS and CDR2 is YYEKEE (reference sequence). The CDR3 region has the DNA TGTGCCAGCAGCTTGCGGGGATACGAGCAGTACTTC. Translated: CASSLRGYEQYF.

This clone was seen just once. The DNA for the CDR3 is TGCGCCAGCAGCCAAGTAGCGTGGGAGTACAATGAGCAGTTCTTC. Amino acid sequence: CASSQVAWEYNEQFF. The V call is TRBV4-1, the J call TRBJ2-1; D might be TRBD2 (5 bases). Germline CDR1 and CDR2: MGHRA and YSYEKL. The CDR3 is 15 residues long. Trimming removed 1 base at V and 4 bases at J, with 11 bases between.

The V call is TRBV11-2, the J call TRBJ2-1; the D gene is possibly TRBD1 (5 bases). CDR3 length: 12 amino acids. The germline gives CDR1 SGHAT, CDR2 FQNNGV. V lost 6 bases and J 5 bases, leaving 8 bases between the germline ends. Here the CDR3 reads CASSSGNNEQFF. Here the CDR3 DNA reads TGTGCCAGCAGTTCAGGGAACAATGAGCAGTTCTTC.